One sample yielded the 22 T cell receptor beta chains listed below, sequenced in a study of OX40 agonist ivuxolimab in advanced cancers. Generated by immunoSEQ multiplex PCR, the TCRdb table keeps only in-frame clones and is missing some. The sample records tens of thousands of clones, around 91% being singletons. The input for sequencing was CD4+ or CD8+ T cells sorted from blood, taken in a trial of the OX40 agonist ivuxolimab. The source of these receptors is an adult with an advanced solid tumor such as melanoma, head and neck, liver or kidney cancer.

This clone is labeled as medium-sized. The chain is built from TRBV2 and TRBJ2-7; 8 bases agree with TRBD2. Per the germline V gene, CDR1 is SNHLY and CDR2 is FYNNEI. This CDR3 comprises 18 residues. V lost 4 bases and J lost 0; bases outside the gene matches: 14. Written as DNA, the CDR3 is TGTGCCAGCAGTGCGACCGGGACTAGTTCGGGCCGCTCCTACGAGCAGTACTTC. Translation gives CASSATGTSSGRSYEQYF.

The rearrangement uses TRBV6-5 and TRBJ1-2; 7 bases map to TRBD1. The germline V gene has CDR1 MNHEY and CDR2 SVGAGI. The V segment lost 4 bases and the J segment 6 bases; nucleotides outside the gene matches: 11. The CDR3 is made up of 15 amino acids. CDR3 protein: CASSSTNSQGNGYTF. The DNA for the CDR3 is TGTGCCAGCAGTTCGACCAACTCACAGGGGAATGGCTACACCTTC.

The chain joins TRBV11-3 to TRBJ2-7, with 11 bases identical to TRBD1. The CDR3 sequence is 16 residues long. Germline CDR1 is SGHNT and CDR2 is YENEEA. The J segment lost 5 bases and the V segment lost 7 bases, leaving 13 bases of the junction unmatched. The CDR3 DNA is TGTGCCAGCACCGGACAGGGGGCTTCCTACACGGACGAGCAGTACTTC. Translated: CASTGQGASYTDEQYF.

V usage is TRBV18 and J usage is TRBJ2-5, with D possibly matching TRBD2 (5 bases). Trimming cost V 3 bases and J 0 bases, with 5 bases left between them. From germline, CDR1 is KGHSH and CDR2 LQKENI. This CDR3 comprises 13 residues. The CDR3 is CASSPRDQETQYF. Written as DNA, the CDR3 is TGTGCCAGCTCACCGCGGGACCAAGAGACCCAGTACTTC.

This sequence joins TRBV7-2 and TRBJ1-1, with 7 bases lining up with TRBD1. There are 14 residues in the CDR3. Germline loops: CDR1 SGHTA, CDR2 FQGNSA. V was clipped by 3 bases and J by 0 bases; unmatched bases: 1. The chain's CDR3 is CASSFQGVNTEAFF. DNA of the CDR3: TGTGCCAGCAGCTTCCAGGGGGTGAACACTGAAGCTTTCTTT.

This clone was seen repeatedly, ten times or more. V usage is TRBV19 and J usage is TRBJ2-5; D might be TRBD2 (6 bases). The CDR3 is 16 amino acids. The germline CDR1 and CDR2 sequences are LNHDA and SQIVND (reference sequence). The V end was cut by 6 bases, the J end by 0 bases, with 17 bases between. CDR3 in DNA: TGTGCCAGTAGCGACCGGGAGCCAGGGTACCAAGAGACCCAGTACTTC. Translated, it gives CASSDREPGYQETQYF. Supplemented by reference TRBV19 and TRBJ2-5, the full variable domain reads DGGITQSPKYLFRKEGQNVTLSCEQNLNHDAMYWYRQDPGQGLRLIYYSQIVNDFQKGDIAEGYSVSREKKESFPLTVTSAQKNPTAFYLCASSDREPGYQETQYFGPGTRLLVL.

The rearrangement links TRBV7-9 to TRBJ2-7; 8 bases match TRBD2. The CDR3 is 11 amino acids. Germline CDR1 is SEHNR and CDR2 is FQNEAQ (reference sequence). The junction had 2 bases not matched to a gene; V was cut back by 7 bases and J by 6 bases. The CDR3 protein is CASNAGGEQYF. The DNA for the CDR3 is TGTGCCAGCAATGCGGGGGGCGAGCAGTACTTC. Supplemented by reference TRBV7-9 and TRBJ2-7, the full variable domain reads DTGVSQNPRHKITKRGQNVTFRCDPISEHNRLYWYRQTLGQGPEFLTYFQNEAQLEKSRLLSDRFSAERPKGSFSTLEIQRTEQGDSAMYLCASNAGGEQYFGPGTRLTVT.

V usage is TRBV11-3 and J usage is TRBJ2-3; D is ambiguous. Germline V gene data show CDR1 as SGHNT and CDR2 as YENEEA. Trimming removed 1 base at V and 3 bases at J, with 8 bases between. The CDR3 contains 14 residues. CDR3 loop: CASSLVLPTDTQYF. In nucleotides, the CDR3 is TGTGCCAGCAGCTTAGTTCTTCCTACAGATACGCAGTATTTT.

CDR3 sequence: CASSLGTGNEQFF. CDR3 bases: TGTGCCAGCAGCCTGGGGACAGGGAATGAGCAGTTCTTC. The chain joins TRBV7-3 to TRBJ2-1, with 9 bases matching TRBD1. V trimming: 5 bases; J trimming: 7 bases; junction bases outside the gene matches: 3. CDR3 size: 13 residues. Germline V gene data show CDR1 as SGHTA and CDR2 as FQGTGA.

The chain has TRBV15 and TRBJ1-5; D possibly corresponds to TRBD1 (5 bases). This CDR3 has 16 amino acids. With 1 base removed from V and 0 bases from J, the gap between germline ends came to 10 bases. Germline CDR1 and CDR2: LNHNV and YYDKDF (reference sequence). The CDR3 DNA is TGTGCCACCAGCAGAGCCGTAGGGGCTAGCAATCAGCCCCAGCATTTT. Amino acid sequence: CATSRAVGASNQPQHF.

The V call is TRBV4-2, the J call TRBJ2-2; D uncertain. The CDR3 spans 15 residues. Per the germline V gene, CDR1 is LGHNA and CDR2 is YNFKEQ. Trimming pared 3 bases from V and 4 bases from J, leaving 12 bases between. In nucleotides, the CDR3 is TGTGCCAGCAGCCAGGCTAGTATTGGCACCGGGGAGCTGTTTTTT. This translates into CASSQASIGTGELFF.

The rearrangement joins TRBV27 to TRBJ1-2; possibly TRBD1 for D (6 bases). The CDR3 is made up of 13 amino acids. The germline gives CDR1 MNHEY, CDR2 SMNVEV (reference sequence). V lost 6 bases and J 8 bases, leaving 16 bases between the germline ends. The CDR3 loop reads CASSPGGGQGYTF. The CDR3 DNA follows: TGTGCCAGCAGCCCGGGGGGGGGCCAGGGCTACACCTTC.

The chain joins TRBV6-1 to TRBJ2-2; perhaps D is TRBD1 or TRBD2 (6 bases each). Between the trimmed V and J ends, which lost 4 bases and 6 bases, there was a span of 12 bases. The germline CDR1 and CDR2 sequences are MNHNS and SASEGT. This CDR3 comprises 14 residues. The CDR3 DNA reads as TGTGCCAGCAGTGTGACGGGGGCGTCCGGGGAGCTGTTTTTT. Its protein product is CASSVTGASGELFF.

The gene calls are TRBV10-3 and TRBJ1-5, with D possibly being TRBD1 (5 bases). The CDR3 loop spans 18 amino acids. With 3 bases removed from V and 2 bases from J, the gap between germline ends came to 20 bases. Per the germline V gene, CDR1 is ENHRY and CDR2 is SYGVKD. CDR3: CAISEGRQPLAGNQPQHF. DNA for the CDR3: TGTGCCATCAGTGAAGGCCGACAGCCCTTAGCGGGCAATCAGCCCCAGCATTTT.

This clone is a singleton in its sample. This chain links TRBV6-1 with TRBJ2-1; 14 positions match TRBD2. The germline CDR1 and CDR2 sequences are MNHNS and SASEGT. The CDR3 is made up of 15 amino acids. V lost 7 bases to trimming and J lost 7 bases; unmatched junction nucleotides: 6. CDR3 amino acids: CASTKGTSGSNEQFF. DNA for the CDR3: TGTGCCAGCACAAAAGGGACTAGCGGGAGTAATGAGCAGTTCTTC.

CDR3 in amino acids: CASNAGENTEAFF. The DNA of the CDR3 is TGTGCCAGCAACGCGGGCGAGAACACTGAAGCTTTCTTT. V and J are TRBV9 and TRBJ1-1; D call uncertain. Deletions cut 6 bases from V and 1 base from J, with 10 bases between. The germline CDR1 and CDR2 sequences are SGDLS and YYNGEE. The CDR3 is made up of 13 amino acids.

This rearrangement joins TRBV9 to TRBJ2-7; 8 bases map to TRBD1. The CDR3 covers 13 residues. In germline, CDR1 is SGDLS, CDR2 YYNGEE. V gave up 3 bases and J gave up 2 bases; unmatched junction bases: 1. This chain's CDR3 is CASSAGGPYEQYF. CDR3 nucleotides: TGTGCCAGCAGCGCAGGGGGCCCCTACGAGCAGTACTTC.

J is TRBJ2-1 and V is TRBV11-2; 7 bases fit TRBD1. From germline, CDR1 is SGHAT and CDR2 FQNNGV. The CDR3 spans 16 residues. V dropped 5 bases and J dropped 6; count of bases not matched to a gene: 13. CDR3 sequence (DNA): TGTGCCAGCAGCGAACGACAGGGTAAAGGGGTCAATGAGCAGTTCTTC. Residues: CASSERQGKGVNEQFF.

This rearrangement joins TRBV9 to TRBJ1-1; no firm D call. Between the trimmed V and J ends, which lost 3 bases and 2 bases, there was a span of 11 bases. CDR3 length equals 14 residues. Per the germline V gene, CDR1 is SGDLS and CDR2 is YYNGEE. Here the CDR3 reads CASSGSEANTEAFF. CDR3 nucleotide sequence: TGTGCCAGCAGCGGCTCGGAAGCAAACACTGAAGCTTTCTTT. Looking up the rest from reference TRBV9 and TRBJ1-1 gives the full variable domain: DSGVTQTPKHLITATGQRVTLRCSPRSGDLSVYWYQQSLDQGLQFLIQYYNGEERAKGNILERFSAQQFPDLHSELNLSSLELGDSALYFCASSGSEANTEAFFGQGTRLTVV.

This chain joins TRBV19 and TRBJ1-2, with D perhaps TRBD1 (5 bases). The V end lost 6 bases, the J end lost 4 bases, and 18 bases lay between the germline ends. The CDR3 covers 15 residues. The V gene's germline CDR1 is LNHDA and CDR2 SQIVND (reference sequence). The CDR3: CASSRDPKGPYGYTF. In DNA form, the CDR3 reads TGTGCCAGTAGCCGAGACCCTAAGGGGCCCTATGGCTACACCTTC.

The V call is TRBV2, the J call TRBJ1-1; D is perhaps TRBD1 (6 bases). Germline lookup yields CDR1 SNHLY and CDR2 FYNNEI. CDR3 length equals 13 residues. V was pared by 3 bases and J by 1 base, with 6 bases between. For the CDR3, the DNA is TGTGCCAGCAGTGAGACAGGGAACACTGAAGCTTTCTTT. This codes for CASSETGNTEAFF.

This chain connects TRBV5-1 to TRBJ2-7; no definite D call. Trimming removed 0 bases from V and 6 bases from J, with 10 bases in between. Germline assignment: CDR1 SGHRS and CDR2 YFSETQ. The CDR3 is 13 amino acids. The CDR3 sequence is CASSLGSSGEQYF. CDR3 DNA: TGCGCCAGCAGCTTGGGTTCGTCGGGCGAGCAGTACTTC.